This T cell receptor (beta chain) was observed in a study of blood T cell repertoires in COVID-19. Background on the study: Researchers got acute and convalescent COVID-19 samples from the United States, Italy and Spain.

Germline assignment: CDR1 MDHEN and CDR2 SYDVKM. V was cut by 6 bases and J by 4 bases, with 10 bases left in between. The CDR3 runs to 12 residues. Data came from immunoSEQ multiplex PCR; TCRdb stores just in-frame clones and leaves some out. The sample records 170,000 or so clones, more than 80% being singletons. V gene TRBV28 combines with J gene TRBJ2-7; a weak D match, TRBD2 (6 bases). The specimen was PBMCs or T cells enriched from blood (not recorded which). The sequence was obtained from a man between 40 and 49 years old who had recovered from COVID-19. The CDR3 DNA follows: TGTGCCAGCAGGGAGGGATTATACGAGCAGTACTTC. Translated: CASREGLYEQYF.